This TCR beta chain comes out of a study of shared clonotypes between healthy human individuals. Assay: immunoSEQ multiplex PCR; the TCRdb copy retains only in-frame clones and omits some. The data hold fewer than 1.8 million clones, with 98% observed a single time. This CDR3 spans 14 amino acids. Germline assignment: CDR1 ENHRY and CDR2 SYGVKD. The trim removed 6 bases at V and 2 bases at J, leaving 5 bases unmatched. Sequenced material: naive CD4+ T cells sorted from blood. Indicated subset: CD45RA+ positively selected. This sequence joins TRBV10-3 and TRBJ1-1, with 8 bases identical to TRBD1. The TCR originated in a man aged 30 to 45 in good health. CDR3 bases: TGTGCCATCAGGGACAGGGCGGGAAACACTGAAGCTTTCTTT. Amino acid sequence: CAIRDRAGNTEAFF.